The next 23 T cell receptor beta chains were all read from a single sample in a study of PD-L1 blockade in urothelial cancer. Some clones are missing from TCRdb's copy, which holds only in-frame ones; the method was immunoSEQ multiplex PCR. The sample carries roughly 76,000 clones, more than 85% recorded once. Sample time point: peripheral blood 6 weeks after treatment start. This sample comprised PBMCs, obtained around atezolizumab (anti-PD-L1) treatment. These receptors came from a woman of 80 years or more with urothelial cancer.

This chain uses TRBV5-1 with TRBJ2-3; 9 bases map to TRBD2. The CDR3 length is 18 residues. In germline, CDR1 is SGHRS, CDR2 YFSETQ. Germline trimming cut 0 bases from V and 2 bases from J; bases unmatched to any gene: 10. CDR3 nucleotide sequence: TGCGCCAGCAGCTTGGTAAGGGGCGCTAGCGGGGCCACAGATACGCAGTATTTT. This sequence encodes CASSLVRGASGATDTQYF.

V is TRBV13 and J is TRBJ2-1, with 7 bases identical to TRBD2. This CDR3 contains 15 residues. V was clipped by 4 bases and J by 4 bases; unmatched bases: 7. CDR1 and CDR2 from the germline V gene are PRHDT and FYEKMQ (reference sequence). The CDR3 here is CASSSERDVYNEQFF. CDR3 bases: TGTGCCAGCAGCTCAGAGCGGGACGTTTACAATGAGCAGTTCTTC.

The V and J genes are TRBV11-2 and TRBJ1-1, with TRBD1 matching 7 bases. The CDR3 covers 14 residues. V gave up 5 bases and J gave up 7 bases; unmatched junction bases: 10. Germline-derived CDR1 and CDR2 are SGHAT and FQNNGV. The CDR3 region is CASSLSRDRSEAFF. DNA for the CDR3: TGTGCCAGCAGCCTCAGCCGGGACAGAAGTGAAGCTTTCTTT. Supplemented by reference TRBV11-2 and TRBJ1-1, the full variable domain reads EAGVAQSPRYKIIEKRQSVAFWCNPISGHATLYWYQQILGQGPKLLIQFQNNGVVDDSQLPKDRFSAERLKGVDSTLKIQPAKLEDSAVYLCASSLSRDRSEAFFGQGTRLTVV.

The chain uses TRBV25-1 and TRBJ2-2; D is possibly TRBD1 (6 bases). CDR1 MGHDK and CDR2 SYGVNS come from the germline V gene. The CDR3 sequence is 15 residues long. V lost 8 bases, J lost 6 bases, and 19 bases lay in between. CDR3 nucleotide sequence: TGTGCCAGCGGGATCATACAGGGTGGTTCCGGGGAGCTGTTTTTT. The encoded protein is CASGIIQGGSGELFF.

The chain joins TRBV28 to TRBJ1-2; 7 bases line up with TRBD1. Germline loops: CDR1 MDHEN, CDR2 SYDVKM. The CDR3 length is 15 residues. Trimming took 4 bases from V and 0 from J; bases not matched to a gene: 5. CDR3 DNA: TGTGCCAGCAGTTCCACCAGGGGGACTAACTATGGCTACACCTTC. Amino acid sequence: CASSSTRGTNYGYTF.

In its sample, this clone was seen a few times. This chain uses TRBV4-2 with TRBJ1-1; a weak D match, TRBD1 (5 bases). This CDR3 spans 16 amino acids. V lost 0 bases, J lost 1 base, and 12 bases lay in between. Per the germline V gene, CDR1 is LGHNA and CDR2 is YNFKEQ. CDR3 nucleotide sequence: TGTGCCAGCAGCCAAGATCAGGCAGGGAAGAACACTGAAGCTTTCTTT. Amino acid sequence: CASSQDQAGKNTEAFF.

The chain uses TRBV4-2 and TRBJ2-2, with 11 nucleotides matching TRBD1. Germline-derived CDR1 and CDR2 are LGHNA and YNFKEQ. Losses at the gene ends were 4 bases for V and 6 bases for J; bases not matched to a gene: 4. The CDR3 is 15 amino acids. The CDR3 DNA follows: TGTGCCAGCAGCCGAGAGGACAGGGGGCCCGGGGAGCTGTTTTTT. Translating it yields CASSREDRGPGELFF.

The chain couples TRBV5-1 to TRBJ2-5; TRBD2 agrees at 7 bases. The trim removed 0 bases at V and 5 bases at J, leaving 7 bases unmatched. The germline CDR1 and CDR2 sequences are SGHRS and YFSETQ. This CDR3 comprises 15 residues. As DNA, the CDR3 is TGCGCCAGCAGCTTGGGAGGGAGGGCCTTTGAGACCCAGTACTTC. This gives the protein CASSLGGRAFETQYF.

V gene TRBV27 combines with J gene TRBJ1-2; 8 bases match TRBD1. This CDR3 has 14 amino acids. The germline V gene encodes CDR1 MNHEY and CDR2 SMNVEV (reference sequence). J gave up 6 bases and V 5 bases, and 8 bases lay outside the gene matches. CDR3 DNA: TGTGCCAGCAGTCCAGGACAGGGATTAAATGGCTACACCTTC. Its translation is CASSPGQGLNGYTF.

This clone is a singleton in its sample. The chain couples TRBV5-4 to TRBJ1-1; no definite D call. CDR3 length: 13 amino acids. The germline V and J ends were trimmed by 0 bases and 5 bases, with 8 bases remaining between them. CDR1 and CDR2 (germline): SGHNT, YYREEE (reference sequence). This chain's CDR3 is CASSLASLTEAFF. The CDR3 nucleotides read TGTGCCAGCAGCTTGGCCAGTTTGACTGAAGCTTTCTTT.

The chain combines TRBV6-1 with TRBJ2-6, with a weak D call TRBD2 (5 bases). The CDR3 loop spans 18 amino acids. Germline CDR1 is MNHNS and CDR2 is SASEGT. V was cut by 4 bases and J by 4 bases, with 20 bases left in between. CDR3 DNA sequence: TGTGCCAGCAGTGCACTGAGCGGAACCGGGTCCGGGGCCAACGTCCTGACTTTC. Its translation is CASSALSGTGSGANVLTF.

This clone was seen just once. This chain connects TRBV19 to TRBJ2-1, with 8 bases aligning to TRBD2. CDR1 is LNHDA, CDR2 SQIVND, per germline (reference sequence). The CDR3 is 15 amino acids. After removal of 5 bases from V and 4 bases from J, the junction contained 7 bases not matched to a gene. CDR3 loop: CASSELAGRYNEQFF. CDR3 in DNA: TGTGCCAGTAGTGAATTAGCGGGAAGGTACAATGAGCAGTTCTTC.

V gene TRBV2 combines with J gene TRBJ1-5; D is undetermined. The length of the CDR3 is 13 residues. Looked up from germline, CDR1 is SNHLY and CDR2 is FYNNEI. V was pared by 2 bases and J by 6 bases, with 8 bases between. CDR3 amino acids: CASSEMRFQPQHF. The CDR3 coding sequence is TGTGCCAGCAGTGAAATGCGGTTTCAGCCCCAGCATTTT.

In its sample, this clone was seen once. The chain links TRBV5-1 to TRBJ2-4; weak D call: TRBD1 (6 bases). Trimming removed 1 base from V and 5 bases from J, with 10 bases in between. Germline-derived CDR1 and CDR2 are SGHRS and YFSETQ. CDR3 length equals 14 residues. CDR3 residues: CASSLTGNENIQYF. CDR3 DNA: TGCGCCAGCAGCTTGACAGGGAACGAAAACATTCAGTACTTC.

V usage is TRBV19 and J usage is TRBJ1-2, with 7 nucleotides matching TRBD1. Germline values: CDR1 LNHDA, CDR2 SQIVND (reference sequence). The CDR3 length is 13 residues. With V trimmed by 6 bases and J by 6 bases, 7 bases remained unmatched. The CDR3 here is CASRNRGEDGYTF. The DNA for the CDR3 is TGTGCCAGTAGGAACAGGGGAGAGGATGGCTACACCTTC.

CDR3 coding DNA: TGTGCCAGCAGCGCCCGGGACAGGCAAGAGACCCAGTACTTC. Translation: CASSARDRQETQYF. This sequence joins TRBV7-9 and TRBJ2-5; 8 nucleotides match TRBD1. This CDR3 has 14 amino acids. V lost 5 bases to trimming and J lost 2 bases; unmatched junction nucleotides: 4. The germline gives CDR1 SEHNR, CDR2 FQNEAQ (reference sequence).

The rearrangement links TRBV5-4 to TRBJ2-1; TRBD2 matches at 10 bases. The CDR3 runs to 17 residues. V lost 4 bases and J lost 9; bases outside the gene matches: 16. Germline CDR1 is SGHNT and CDR2 is YYREEE (reference sequence). The CDR3 DNA is TGTGCCAGCAGCAAACCTCTAGCGGGAGCTTCCTTAAGTGAGCAGTTCTTC. It is translated as CASSKPLAGASLSEQFF.

This chain joins TRBV5-1 and TRBJ1-5; the match to TRBD1 covers 9 bases. Germline V gene data show CDR1 as SGHRS and CDR2 as YFSETQ. The junction had 6 bases not matched to a gene; V was cut back by 3 bases and J by 8 bases. The CDR3 consists of 14 residues. This chain's CDR3 is CASSYDRGGEPQHF. The CDR3 nucleotides are TGCGCCAGCAGCTATGACAGGGGGGGGGAGCCCCAGCATTTT. The entire variable domain, with the rest obtained from reference TRBV5-1 and TRBJ1-5, is as follows: KAGVTQTPRYLIKTRGQQVTLSCSPISGHRSVSWYQQTPGQGLQFLFEYFSETQRNKGNFPGRFSGRQFSNSRSEMNVSTLELGDSALYLCASSYDRGGEPQHFGDGTRLSIL.

This rearrangement joins TRBV6-6 to TRBJ1-3; no clear D gene. The germline gives CDR1 MNHNY, CDR2 SVGAGI (reference sequence). The V end lost 8 bases, the J end lost 1 base, and 12 bases lay between the germline ends. CDR3 length equals 14 residues. CDR3 in DNA: TGTGCCAGCTCACAGCCAGCATCTGGAAACACCATATATTTT. It encodes CASSQPASGNTIYF.

The chain carries TRBV2 and TRBJ1-1, with 9 positions matching TRBD1. V was clipped by 7 bases and J by 6 bases; unmatched bases: 6. This CDR3 is built from 13 residues. CDR1 SNHLY and CDR2 FYNNEI come from the germline V gene. The CDR3 here is CASMPDRGAEAFF. In DNA form, the CDR3 reads TGTGCCAGCATGCCCGACAGGGGGGCTGAAGCTTTCTTT.

The rearrangement joins TRBV2 to TRBJ2-7; D is ambiguous. V dropped 8 bases and J dropped 2 bases, with 16 bases sitting between them. Per the germline V gene, CDR1 is SNHLY and CDR2 is FYNNEI. CDR3 size: 14 residues. The CDR3 sequence is CASDQNGRTYEQYF. Written as DNA, the CDR3 is TGTGCCAGCGACCAGAACGGCAGGACCTACGAGCAGTACTTC.

Points on this clone: Other DNA variants within this sample encode the same CDR3. The rearrangement uses TRBV30 and TRBJ1-5; D gene unclear. Germline V gives CDR1 GTSNPN, CDR2 SVGIG (reference sequence). CDR3 length: 13 amino acids. Trimming cost V 3 bases and J 4 bases, with 10 bases left between them. The CDR3 protein is CAWRGAGNQPQHF. Here the CDR3 DNA reads TGTGCCTGGAGGGGAGCAGGTAATCAGCCCCAGCATTTT.

This clone was observed a few times. This rearrangement joins TRBV9 to TRBJ1-1; unclear D gene. Germline V gene lookup returns CDR1 SGDLS and CDR2 YYNGEE. V lost 5 bases and J 1 base, leaving 9 bases between the germline ends. The CDR3 has 13 amino acids. Written as DNA, the CDR3 is TGTGCCAGCAGATTCGGTGAGAACACTGAAGCTTTCTTT. Protein product: CASRFGENTEAFF.